The 12 T cell receptor beta chains below all came from one sample that was sequenced in a study of blood T cell repertoires in COVID-19. TCRdb's table, derived via immunoSEQ multiplex PCR, lists solely in-frame clones and lacks some. The data contain about 110,000 clones, 80% to 90% of them singletons. Specimen: peripheral blood. These TCRs come from a human donor in a cohort sampled during active COVID-19.

This clone was counted between two and nine times. V usage is TRBV5-4 and J usage is TRBJ2-2; TRBD1 might be the D (5 bases). The ends were cut back, 3 bases at V and 7 bases at J, with 10 bases in the middle. Germline CDR1 and CDR2: SGHNT and YYREEE (reference sequence). CDR3 length: 13 residues. The CDR3: CASSSREIGELFF. As DNA, the CDR3 is TGTGCCAGCAGCTCCAGGGAAATCGGGGAGCTGTTTTTT.

The rearrangement uses TRBV5-1 and TRBJ1-1, with 9 bases identical to TRBD1. The trim removed 4 bases at V and 10 bases at J, leaving 5 bases unmatched. This CDR3 has 12 residues. Germline V gene lookup returns CDR1 SGHRS and CDR2 YFSETQ. The CDR3 reads CASSAGQGLAFF. In nucleotides, the CDR3 is TGCGCCAGCAGCGCGGGACAGGGACTAGCTTTCTTT.

The chain links TRBV28 to TRBJ1-5; D may be TRBD1 (6 bases). V shed 6 bases and J shed 4 bases, with 10 bases lying between them. Germline CDR1 is MDHEN and CDR2 is SYDVKM. There are 13 residues in the CDR3. The CDR3 bases are TGTGCCAGCAGCATACAGGGAAATCAGCCCCAGCATTTT. Protein product: CASSIQGNQPQHF.

V usage is TRBV28 and J usage is TRBJ2-7; 9 nucleotides align to TRBD1. The CDR3 has 14 amino acids. Unmatched junction bases numbered 5, after V lost 5 bases and J lost 3 bases. CDR1 and CDR2 from the germline V gene are MDHEN and SYDVKM. CDR3 in amino acids: CASSADRGDYEQYF. The CDR3 bases are TGTGCCAGCAGTGCCGACAGGGGGGACTACGAGCAGTACTTC.

This clone was seen more than once but under ten times. The chain joins TRBV6-5 to TRBJ2-3, with D tentatively TRBD1 (7 bases). The CDR3 sequence is 15 residues long. The germline V gene encodes CDR1 MNHEY and CDR2 SVGAGI. Trimming shortened V by 7 bases and J by 1 base, and 15 bases separated the two germline ends. The CDR3 here is CASTSRGVGTDTQYF. The CDR3 DNA is TGTGCCAGCACCTCCAGGGGGGTCGGCACAGATACGCAGTATTTT.

The rearrangement uses TRBV4-1 and TRBJ2-7; 9 bases are a match to TRBD1. CDR3 length: 16 amino acids. V gave up 3 bases and J gave up 1 base; unmatched junction bases: 7. Germline V gene data show CDR1 as MGHRA and CDR2 as YSYEKL. CDR3 sequence: CASSHEPGQGSYEQYF. DNA of the CDR3: TGCGCCAGCAGCCATGAACCGGGACAGGGATCCTACGAGCAGTACTTC.

The sample holds one count of this clone. The chain combines TRBV2 with TRBJ1-1, with D maybe TRBD1 (5 bases). The CDR3 sequence is 14 residues long. V lost 2 bases and J 1 base, leaving 8 bases between the germline ends. Germline-derived CDR1 and CDR2 are SNHLY and FYNNEI. CDR3 nucleotide sequence: TGTGCCAGCAGTGAACGGGACTGGAACACTGAAGCTTTCTTT. It encodes CASSERDWNTEAFF.

The V call is TRBV6-6, the J call TRBJ2-1; D uncertain. CDR3 length: 13 residues. Germline CDR1 reads MNHNY; CDR2 reads SVGAGI (reference sequence). Trimming took off 2 bases at V and 5 bases at J, with 7 bases between the two ends. The CDR3 sequence: CASSYGQNNEQFF. In DNA, the CDR3 is TGTGCCAGCAGTTACGGGCAGAACAATGAGCAGTTCTTC.

This rearrangement joins TRBV3-1 (or the pseudogene TRBV3-2) to TRBJ2-1; 11 bases are shared with TRBD1. CDR1 is LGHDT, CDR2 YNNKEL, per germline (reference sequence). V dropped 6 bases and J dropped 12; count of bases not matched to a gene: 13. The CDR3 extends over 15 amino acids. The DNA of the CDR3 is TGTGCCAGCAGACTCGGACAGGGGGCTCTAGAGCCGCAGTTCTTC. This encodes CASRLGQGALEPQFF.

This clone was seen once. The J gene is TRBJ2-1, the V gene TRBV15, with a weak D call TRBD2 (6 bases). The CDR3 consists of 17 residues. From germline, CDR1 is LNHNV and CDR2 YYDKDF (reference sequence). V gave up 5 bases and J gave up 0 bases, with 17 bases separating them. This chain's CDR3 is CATSGSTGAYSYNEQFF. The CDR3 DNA follows: TGTGCCACCAGCGGTTCTACGGGAGCATACTCCTACAATGAGCAGTTCTTC.

V gene TRBV4-1 combines with J gene TRBJ1-2; a weak D match, TRBD1 (5 bases). From germline, CDR1 is MGHRA and CDR2 YSYEKL. Trimming left V 0 bases short and J 8 bases short, with 10 bases between. The CDR3 is 13 amino acids. CDR3 protein: CASSQDDRGGYTF. CDR3 nucleotides: TGCGCCAGCAGCCAAGACGACCGGGGGGGCTACACCTTC.

The chain recombines TRBV5-1 with TRBJ1-2; D may be TRBD1 (6 bases). Trimming took 4 bases from V and 3 from J, leaving 19 bases between them. Per germline, CDR1 SGHRS and CDR2 YFSETQ. This CDR3 is built from 16 residues. The CDR3 DNA reads as TGCGCCAGCAGCGGGGGCCGGTTAGGATCAGACTATGGCTACACCTTC. This encodes CASSGGRLGSDYGYTF.